The T cell receptor beta chain under discussion was sequenced for a study of blood T cell repertoires in COVID-19. The CDR3 totals 14 residues. Looked up from germline, CDR1 is MNHNY and CDR2 is SVGAGI (reference sequence). Trimming stripped 0 bases from V and 3 bases from J, with 8 bases between. Data came from immunoSEQ multiplex PCR; TCRdb stores just in-frame clones and leaves some out. The top ten clones hold roughly 28% of a sample with 71,000 or so clones, around 85% of them seen once. This sequence originates from a man between 65 and 85 years old with acute or convalescent COVID-19. Sequencing was performed on peripheral blood. The gene calls are TRBV6-6 and TRBJ1-1, with D unresolved. The CDR3 bases are TGTGCCAGCAGTTACTCAGGGAGCGACACTGAAGCTTTCTTT. Encoded protein: CASSYSGSDTEAFF.